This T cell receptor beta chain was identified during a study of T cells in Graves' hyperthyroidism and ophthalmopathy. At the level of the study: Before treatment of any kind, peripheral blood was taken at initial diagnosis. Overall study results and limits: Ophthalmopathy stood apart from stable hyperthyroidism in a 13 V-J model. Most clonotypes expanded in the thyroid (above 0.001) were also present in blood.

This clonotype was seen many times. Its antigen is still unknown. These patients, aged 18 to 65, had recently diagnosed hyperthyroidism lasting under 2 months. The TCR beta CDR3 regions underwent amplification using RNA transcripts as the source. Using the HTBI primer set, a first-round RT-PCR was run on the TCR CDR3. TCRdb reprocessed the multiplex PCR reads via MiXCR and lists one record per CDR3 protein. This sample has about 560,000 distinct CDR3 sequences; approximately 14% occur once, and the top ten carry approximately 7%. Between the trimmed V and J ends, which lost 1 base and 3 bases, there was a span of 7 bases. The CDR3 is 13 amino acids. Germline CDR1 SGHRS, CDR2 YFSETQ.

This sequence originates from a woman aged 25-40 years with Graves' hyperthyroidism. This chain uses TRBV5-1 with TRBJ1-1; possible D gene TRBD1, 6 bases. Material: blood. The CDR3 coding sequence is TGCGCCAGCAGCTTGCACAGGGACACTGAAGCTTTCTTT. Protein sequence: CASSLHRDTEAFF.